Each of the 18 T cell receptor beta chains below was sequenced from the same sample in a study of human T cells and chemical hapten exposure. Time point noted: patch test 1, 2 weeks after DPC sensitization. The treatment here: therapeutic diphenylcyclopropenone sensitization with weekly scalp DPC. Using its own MiXCR run on the RACE reads, TCRdb lists one record per CDR3 protein. This sample carries roughly 120,000 distinct CDR3 sequences, around 10% of them seen once, and the ten largest clones take more than 1.3%. The sample consisted of whole blood, taken in connection with sensitization to the hapten diphenylcyclopropenone (DPC). The source is a woman in her forties or fifties with alopecia areata. Some clones in this sample may be carry-over from other donors' samples.

This clonotype was recorded a few times. The rearrangement uses TRBV6-6 and TRBJ1-1; no definite D call. V was pared by 0 bases and J by 1 base, with 6 bases between. In germline, CDR1 is MNHNY, CDR2 SVGAGI (reference sequence). The CDR3 extends over 14 amino acids. This chain's CDR3 is CASSYSRKNTEAFF. The CDR3 DNA sequence: TGTGCCAGCAGTTACTCCCGTAAGAACACTGAAGCTTTCTTT.

This clonotype has only a few counts. The chain joins TRBV29-1 to TRBJ2-1, with D perhaps assigned TRBD1 or TRBD2 (5 bases each). V dropped 4 bases and J dropped 7 bases, with 14 bases sitting between them. The CDR3 extends over 13 amino acids. Looked up from germline, CDR1 is SQVTM and CDR2 is ANQGSEA. The CDR3, as DNA: TGCAGCGTTGGCCGGGGTAGGGGTAATGAGCAGTTCTTC. Protein: CSVGRGRGNEQFF.

The sample holds many counts of this clonotype. The rearrangement links TRBV6-2 or TRBV6-3 to TRBJ2-5, with D hard to call. The germline V gene encodes CDR1 MNHEY and CDR2 SVGEGT. This CDR3 region has 12 residues. Trimming pared 6 bases from V and 5 bases from J, leaving 10 bases between. CDR3: CASSRDSETQYF. The CDR3 DNA reads as TGTGCCAGCAGCCGCGACTCGGAGACCCAGTACTTC.

This clonotype was counted between two and nine times. This chain connects TRBV4-3 to TRBJ2-2; D not resolved. Germline CDR1 reads LGHNA; CDR2 reads YSLEER. This CDR3 spans 14 amino acids. V was shortened by 0 bases and J by 7 bases, with 9 bases between the two germline ends. The CDR3 DNA reads as TGCGCCAGCAGCCAAGATCTACCTAGCGGGGAGCTGTTTTTT. It translates to CASSQDLPSGELFF.

V gene TRBV12-3 or TRBV12-4 combines with J gene TRBJ2-3; 8 bases align to TRBD2. With 3 bases clipped from V and 2 bases from J, the junction kept 4 bases outside the gene matches. This CDR3 spans 15 amino acids. CDR3 in DNA: TGTGCCAGCAGTTTTGGGACTAGTCCCACAGATACGCAGTATTTT. This gives the protein CASSFGTSPTDTQYF.

The gene calls are TRBV4-2 and TRBJ2-1; 8 bases are shared with TRBD2. The CDR3 spans 15 residues. The germline V gene has CDR1 LGHNA and CDR2 YNFKEQ. The J segment lost 8 bases and the V segment lost 0 bases, leaving 6 bases of the junction unmatched. CDR3 in amino acids: CASSQERLSGDEQFF. The CDR3 DNA sequence: TGTGCCAGCAGCCAAGAGAGACTTAGCGGGGATGAGCAGTTCTTC.

The chain has TRBV9 and TRBJ2-7; D remains ambiguous. Trimming stripped 0 bases from V and 6 bases from J, with 13 bases between. The CDR3 loop spans 14 amino acids. CDR1 and CDR2 (germline): SGDLS, YYNGEE. This CDR3 is CASSVVYPHREQYF. CDR3 nucleotide sequence: TGTGCCAGCAGCGTAGTATATCCCCACCGCGAGCAGTACTTC.

The sample holds many counts of this clonotype. V and J are TRBV7-2 and TRBJ2-7, with no clear D. The germline V gene has CDR1 SGHTA and CDR2 FQGNSA. Trimming removed 4 bases at V and 0 bases at J, with 13 bases between. The CDR3 loop spans 15 amino acids. CDR3 in DNA: TGTGCCAGCAGCTCGGCTGTAACTATCTCCTACGAGCAGTACTTC. Amino acids: CASSSAVTISYEQYF.

This clonotype was recorded at least ten times. This sequence joins TRBV28 and TRBJ1-2; D gene unclear. The CDR3 contains 14 residues. CDR1 and CDR2 (germline): MDHEN, SYDVKM. V was cut by 6 bases and J by 5 bases, with 16 bases left in between. CDR3 DNA: TGTGCCAGCAGCCGGCTTGACACCAGATATGGCTACACCTTC. It translates to CASSRLDTRYGYTF.

CDR3 region: CASSQGLGLETQYF. As DNA, the CDR3 is TGCGCCAGCAGCCAAGGACTAGGGTTAGAGACCCAGTACTTC. The genes are TRBV4-1 and TRBJ2-5; possible D gene TRBD2, 6 bases. V dropped 1 base and J dropped 4 bases, with 10 bases sitting between them. The CDR3 consists of 14 residues. In germline, CDR1 is MGHRA, CDR2 YSYEKL.

CDR3 nucleotide sequence: TGCAGTGCTACTAGCGGGGGGACGAGCTCCTACGAGCAGTACTTC. This sequence encodes CSATSGGTSSYEQYF. J is TRBJ2-7 and V is TRBV20-1; 11 nucleotides line up with TRBD2. The germline gives CDR1 DFQATT, CDR2 SNEGSKA (reference sequence). J was trimmed by 0 bases and V by 4 bases; bases with no gene match: 5. This CDR3 contains 15 residues.

This clonotype was counted many times. V usage is TRBV6-2 or TRBV6-3 and J usage is TRBJ1-2; D call uncertain. The CDR3 extends over 15 amino acids. Germline V gives CDR1 MNHEY, CDR2 SVGEGT. Trimming removed 0 bases at V and 4 bases at J, with 12 bases between. CDR3 in amino acids: CASSYSQRLAYGYTF. The CDR3 nucleotides read TGTGCCAGCAGTTACTCACAACGACTAGCCTATGGCTACACCTTC.

J is TRBJ2-5 and V is TRBV6-1; D may match TRBD1 or TRBD2 (6 bases each). The germline V and J ends were trimmed by 5 bases and 2 bases, with 15 bases remaining between them. Germline V gene lookup returns CDR1 MNHNS and CDR2 SASEGT. This CDR3 region has 15 residues. The CDR3 reads CASSPVGGGQETQYF. The CDR3 nucleotides read TGTGCCAGCAGTCCTGTCGGAGGGGGTCAAGAGACCCAGTACTTC.

This clonotype was counted at least ten times. The CDR3, as DNA: TGTGCCAGCCTCCACAGGGAGGGGGACAGCAATCAGCCCCAGCATTTT. Translating gives CASLHREGDSNQPQHF. This chain uses TRBV6-6 with TRBJ1-5, with TRBD1 as a possible D gene (6 bases). This CDR3 is 16 amino acids long. Deletions cut 8 bases from V and 1 base from J, with 18 bases between. Germline V CDR1 and CDR2: MNHNY, SVGAGI (reference sequence).

This clonotype was observed a handful of times. The chain uses TRBV20-1 and TRBJ1-1, with 7 bases that match TRBD1. From germline, CDR1 is DFQATT and CDR2 SNEGSKA (reference sequence). J gave up 3 bases and V 5 bases, and 6 bases lay outside the gene matches. The CDR3 contains 13 residues. For the CDR3, the DNA is TGCAGTGCTCTCCTCACAGGGGACACTGAAGCTTTCTTT. Amino acids: CSALLTGDTEAFF.

This clonotype came up many times. The chain links TRBV7-6 to TRBJ1-3; possibly TRBD1 for D (6 bases). The CDR3 contains 19 residues. V lost 4 bases, J lost 0 bases, and 22 bases lay in between. The V gene's germline CDR1 is SGHVS and CDR2 FNYEAQ. CDR3 nucleotides: TGTGCCAGCAGCTCCCGTCCGTCAACCGGGACAAACTCTGGAAACACCATATATTTT. This codes for CASSSRPSTGTNSGNTIYF.

This clonotype was seen repeatedly, ten times or more. The gene calls are TRBV20-1 and TRBJ1-5, with D unresolved. This CDR3 has 17 residues. Germline CDR1 reads DFQATT; CDR2 reads SNEGSKA (reference sequence). V lost 3 bases and J 0 bases, leaving 18 bases between the germline ends. The CDR3 sequence: CSASRGNDFYSNQPQHF. The CDR3 bases are TGCAGTGCTAGCCGGGGTAACGACTTCTATAGCAATCAGCCCCAGCATTTT.

This clonotype was observed a handful of times. The chain employs TRBV3-1 and TRBJ2-3; D remains unclear. CDR3 size: 13 residues. The germline V and J ends were trimmed by 0 bases and 15 bases, with 16 bases remaining between them. Germline loops: CDR1 LGHDT, CDR2 YNNKEL (reference sequence). CDR3 region: CASSQDYPGGYYF. The CDR3 bases are TGTGCCAGCAGCCAAGATTACCCCGGCGGATATTATTTT.